A single sample is the source of the 8 T cell receptor beta chains below, sequenced in a study of T cell changes during pregnancy in multiple sclerosis. The repertoire was sequenced with immunoSEQ multiplex PCR; TCRdb's copy has only in-frame clones and lacks some. Among some 52,000 clones listed, approximately 92% were seen once. The material sequenced was CD4+ T cells from peripheral blood mononuclear cells, taken in the third trimester of pregnancy. All receptors come from a female donor with multiple sclerosis, enrolled in a pregnancy study.

This chain joins TRBV15 and TRBJ1-2; D is possibly TRBD1 (5 bases). The V gene lost 3 bases and the J gene lost 8 bases, with 19 bases spanning the gap. The CDR3 is 15 residues long. Germline V CDR1 and CDR2: LNHNV, YYDKDF (reference sequence). CDR3 loop: CATSRRGESNGGYTF. The DNA of the CDR3 is TGTGCCACCAGCAGGCGGGGGGAGTCTAATGGCGGCTACACCTTC.

This chain uses TRBV7-2 with TRBJ2-3; 7 bases map to TRBD2. This CDR3 spans 15 amino acids. V gave up 3 bases and J gave up 2 bases; unmatched junction bases: 5. Germline values: CDR1 SGHTA, CDR2 FQGNSA. In nucleotides, the CDR3 is TGTGCCAGCAGCTTTATGAGCGGGGTCACAGATACGCAGTATTTT. This translates into CASSFMSGVTDTQYF.

The chain uses TRBV5-6 and TRBJ1-2; a weak D match, TRBD1 (5 bases). This CDR3 spans 11 amino acids. Germline V gene sequence: CDR1 SGHDT, CDR2 YYEEEE. V lost 5 bases, J lost 4 bases, and 6 bases lay in between. CDR3 nucleotides: TGTGCCAGCAGTGACAGCTATGGCTACACCTTC. Its translation is CASSDSYGYTF. The whole variable domain, remainder taken from reference TRBV5-6 and TRBJ1-2, is DAGVTQSPTHLIKTRGQQVTLRCSPKSGHDTVSWYQQALGQGPQFIFQYYEEEERQRGNFPDRFSGHQFPNYSSELNVNALLLGDSALYLCASSDSYGYTFGSGTRLTVV.

The chain couples TRBV11-2 to TRBJ1-6; 12 bases are shared with TRBD1. With V trimmed by 5 bases and J by 9 bases, 5 bases remained unmatched. The V gene's germline CDR1 is SGHAT and CDR2 FQNNGV. The CDR3 loop spans 15 amino acids. Here the CDR3 DNA reads TGTGCCAGCAGCGGGGGACAGGGGGCTCGTTCACCCCTCCACTTT. It specifies CASSGGQGARSPLHF.

CDR3 sequence (DNA): TGTGCCAGCAGTTACTCGAGGGGGGGTGAAGATACGCAGTATTTT. Amino acids: CASSYSRGGEDTQYF. The chain is built from TRBV6-6 and TRBJ2-3; D perhaps matches TRBD2 (7 bases). Trimming pared 0 bases from V and 5 bases from J, leaving 12 bases between. Germline assignment: CDR1 MNHNY and CDR2 SVGAGI (reference sequence). This CDR3 comprises 15 residues.

This chain connects TRBV2 to TRBJ1-3, with 8 bases that match TRBD1. With 9 bases clipped from V and 0 bases from J, the junction kept 4 bases outside the gene matches. CDR1 SNHLY and CDR2 FYNNEI come from the germline V gene. The CDR3 loop spans 14 amino acids. In DNA, the CDR3 is TGTGCCAGTAGGGACAGGTTCTCTGGAAACACCATATATTTT. Protein sequence: CASRDRFSGNTIYF.

This rearrangement joins TRBV7-2 to TRBJ2-7; TRBD1 matches at 9 bases. V was pared by 5 bases and J by 2 bases, with 7 bases of the junction left unmatched. Germline CDR1 is SGHTA and CDR2 is FQGNSA. The CDR3 is 15 amino acids. This chain's CDR3 is CASSLDRGPPYEQYF. CDR3 DNA sequence: TGTGCCAGCAGCCTGGACAGGGGCCCTCCCTACGAGCAGTACTTC.

This chain uses TRBV27 with TRBJ1-6; D is ambiguous. Germline CDR1 is MNHEY and CDR2 is SMNVEV (reference sequence). Trimming left V 3 bases short and J 7 bases short, with 4 bases between. The CDR3 has 12 amino acids. Here the CDR3 DNA reads TGTGCCAGCAGTTTTAAAAATTCACCCCTCCACTTT. Its protein product is CASSFKNSPLHF.